A single T cell receptor beta chain is shown here with its context. Its antigen is not known. The junction shows a germline mismatch at one end, possibly a read error. The use of genomic DNA as template underpinned the TCR beta VDJ and CDR3 profiling. MiXCR was run by TCRdb on the reads, yielding one entry per CDR3 protein. Of over 200,000 distinct CDR3 sequences listed, roughly 57% are singletons. The data were obtained in a study of CD8+CD57+ T cells in acquired aplastic anemia. Study-level information: Roughly 3.1 ug was the average amount of DNA from sorted CD4+ and CD8+ cells. Roughly 11 million reads, on average, were obtained for CD4+ cells from healthy donors. Study-wide findings and caveats: Fewer than 35 sequences, all CD8+ CDR3, were shared between patients and controls.

The CDR3 is made up of 12 amino acids. Germline loops: CDR1 DFQATT, CDR2 SNEGSKA (reference sequence). The receptor's source is a human donor in good health. The chain uses TRBV20-1 and TRBJ2-7; TRBD1 agrees at 7 bases. The sample consisted of sorted CD4+, CD8+, or CD8+CD57+ T cells (not recorded which) from PBMCs. The CDR3 DNA is TGCAGTGCTGGGGACAGAGGATACGAGCAGCACTTC. This translates into CSAGDRGYEQHF.